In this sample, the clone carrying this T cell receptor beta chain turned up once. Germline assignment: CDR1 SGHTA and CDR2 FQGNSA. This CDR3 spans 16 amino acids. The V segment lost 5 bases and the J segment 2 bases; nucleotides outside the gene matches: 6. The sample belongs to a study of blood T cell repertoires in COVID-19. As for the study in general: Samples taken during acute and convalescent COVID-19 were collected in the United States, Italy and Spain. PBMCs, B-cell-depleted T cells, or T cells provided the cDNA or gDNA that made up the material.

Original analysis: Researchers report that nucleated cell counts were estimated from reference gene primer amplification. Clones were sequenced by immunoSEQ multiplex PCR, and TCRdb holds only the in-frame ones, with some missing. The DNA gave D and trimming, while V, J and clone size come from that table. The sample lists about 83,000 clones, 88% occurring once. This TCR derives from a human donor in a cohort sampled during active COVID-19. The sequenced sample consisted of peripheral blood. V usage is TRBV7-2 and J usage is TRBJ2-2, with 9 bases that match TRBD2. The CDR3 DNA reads TGTGCCAGCAGCCTCCGACTAGCGGTTAACACCGGGGAGCTGTTTTTT. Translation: CASSLRLAVNTGELFF.